The 20 T cell receptor beta chains in this list originate from one sample, sequenced in a study of PD-1 blockade in classical Hodgkin lymphoma. Sequencing used immunoSEQ multiplex PCR; TCRdb keeps in-frame clones, though not all of them. Here the sample spans 8,500 to 13,000 clones, around 74% being singletons. The sample's time point: cycle 4 day 1 (C4D1), after 6 weeks of nivolumab. Autologous stem cell transplantation was followed by relapse in every patient, and brentuximab vedotin exposure varied. From thawed PBMCs, CD4+ T cells were purified using magnetic negative selection. The sample consisted of CD4+ T cells from blood, taken before the fourth cycle of nivolumab. The receptors here all came from a human donor with classical Hodgkin lymphoma.

The sample holds a few counts of this clone. V usage is TRBV11-2 and J usage is TRBJ2-2; the D is unclear. The germline V gene encodes CDR1 SGHAT and CDR2 FQNNGV. The CDR3 runs 15 residues. Between the trimmed V and J ends, which lost 1 base and 6 bases, there was a span of 12 bases. The CDR3 coding sequence is TGTGCCAGCAGCTTAGGGTCGGACCACGCCGGGGAGCTGTTTTTT. Protein: CASSLGSDHAGELFF.

The rearrangement uses TRBV19 and TRBJ2-6; TRBD2 is a possible D gene (6 bases). The CDR3 runs 18 residues. Germline CDR1 is LNHDA and CDR2 is SQIVND (reference sequence). Trimming took 1 base from V and 0 from J, leaving 13 bases between them. DNA of the CDR3: TGTGCCAGTAGTATAGGAGCGGGCCTTTACTCTGGGGCCAACGTCCTGACTTTC. It specifies CASSIGAGLYSGANVLTF.

The chain couples TRBV13 to TRBJ2-3; 11 bases align to TRBD2. The V gene's germline CDR1 is PRHDT and CDR2 FYEKMQ (reference sequence). V shed 10 bases and J 4 bases; nucleotides not matched to a gene: 7. The CDR3 consists of 14 residues. The CDR3 loop is CATQTSGSPDTQYF. CDR3 nucleotides: TGTGCCACCCAAACTAGCGGGAGTCCAGATACGCAGTATTTT.

The chain recombines TRBV5-1 with TRBJ2-1, with D possibly being TRBD2 (5 bases). Per germline, CDR1 SGHRS and CDR2 YFSETQ. CDR3 length: 15 residues. Trimming shortened V by 0 bases and J by 2 bases, and 9 bases separated the two germline ends. For the CDR3, the DNA is TGCGCCAGCAGCTTGGGAGGGAGTACCTACAATGAGCAGTTCTTC. As protein: CASSLGGSTYNEQFF. Full variable domain (remainder filled in from reference TRBV5-1 and TRBJ2-1): KAGVTQTPRYLIKTRGQQVTLSCSPISGHRSVSWYQQTPGQGLQFLFEYFSETQRNKGNFPGRFSGRQFSNSRSEMNVSTLELGDSALYLCASSLGGSTYNEQFFGPGTRLTVL.

The chain is built from TRBV5-1 and TRBJ2-7; D call uncertain. Looked up from germline, CDR1 is SGHRS and CDR2 is YFSETQ. The V and J ends lost 6 bases and 5 bases respectively, with 18 bases between them. The CDR3 consists of 14 residues. As DNA, the CDR3 is TGCGCCAGCAACCACGACGGGTGGAGCCACGAGCAGTACTTC. It encodes CASNHDGWSHEQYF.

This clone has only a few counts. This chain links TRBV27 with TRBJ1-2; possible D gene TRBD1, 5 bases. This CDR3 contains 14 residues. V shed 6 bases and J shed 4 bases, with 15 bases lying between them. The germline V gene has CDR1 MNHEY and CDR2 SMNVEV (reference sequence). The CDR3 nucleotides are TGTGCCAGCAGCTTCAGGGTGAATAGCTATGGCTACACCTTC. Protein sequence: CASSFRVNSYGYTF.

This clone occurred a few times. The rearrangement links TRBV5-6 to TRBJ2-5; D is unresolved. The V end lost 2 bases, the J end lost 0 bases, and 5 bases lay between the germline ends. Germline V CDR1 and CDR2: SGHDT, YYEEEE. The length of the CDR3 is 13 residues. CDR3 residues: CASSFPDQETQYF. In nucleotides, the CDR3 is TGTGCCAGCAGCTTCCCGGACCAAGAGACCCAGTACTTC.

This chain joins TRBV6-4 and TRBJ1-6; 10 bases agree with TRBD1. The V gene end was trimmed by 0 bases and the J gene end by 7 bases; junction bases not matched to a gene: 0. This CDR3 has 15 residues. Germline V gives CDR1 MRHNA, CDR2 SNTAGT. The CDR3 is CASSDSTGGNSPLHF. In nucleotides, the CDR3 is TGTGCCAGCAGTGACTCGACAGGGGGCAATTCACCCCTCCACTTT.

The chain links TRBV4-1 to TRBJ2-1; D may be TRBD2 (6 bases). V was shortened by 0 bases and J by 1 base, with 19 bases between the two germline ends. The CDR3 runs to 19 residues. Per the germline V gene, CDR1 is MGHRA and CDR2 is YSYEKL. The CDR3, as DNA: TGCGCCAGCAGCCAAGATGTGGTAGGTGGGCGGGGTTCCTACAATGAGCAGTTCTTC. Amino acids: CASSQDVVGGRGSYNEQFF.

This clone turned up a few times. CDR3 region: CASSAGVLETQYF. The CDR3 DNA follows: TGTGCCAGCAGTGCTGGGGTGTTGGAGACCCAGTACTTC. This chain uses TRBV6-1 with TRBJ2-5, with D unclear. Per the germline V gene, CDR1 is MNHNS and CDR2 is SASEGT. This CDR3 is 13 amino acids long. Trimming removed 4 bases from V and 5 bases from J, with 11 bases in between.

This clone has more than one count but fewer than ten. The chain joins TRBV6-1 to TRBJ1-2; D unclear. Germline loops: CDR1 MNHNS, CDR2 SASEGT. This CDR3 comprises 13 residues. Between the trimmed V and J ends, which lost 8 bases and 6 bases, there was a span of 16 bases. CDR3 protein: CASLWGQSDGYTF. Here the CDR3 DNA reads TGTGCCAGCCTCTGGGGTCAGTCCGATGGCTACACCTTC.

The V gene is TRBV11-3, the J gene TRBJ1-4; D is possibly TRBD1 (6 bases). This CDR3 contains 15 residues. Trimming took 4 bases from V and 7 from J, leaving 16 bases between them. Germline V gene data show CDR1 as SGHNT and CDR2 as YENEEA. The CDR3 here is CASSSDSGRGEKLFF. The DNA of the CDR3 is TGTGCCAGCAGCTCGGACAGCGGGCGGGGTGAAAAACTGTTTTTT.

The J gene is TRBJ1-1, the V gene TRBV10-1; 7 positions agree with TRBD1. Trimming at V came to 1 base and at J to 5 bases, leaving 1 base not matched to a gene. This CDR3 is built from 13 residues. Per the germline V gene, CDR1 is WNHNN and CDR2 is SYGVQD (reference sequence). The CDR3 spells CASSEYRGTEAFF. DNA for the CDR3: TGCGCCAGCAGTGAGTACAGGGGTACTGAAGCTTTCTTT.

This clone was counted only a few times. The chain carries TRBV28 and TRBJ1-1, with D perhaps matching TRBD1 (5 bases). Germline values: CDR1 MDHEN, CDR2 SYDVKM. The V gene lost 7 bases and the J gene lost 9 bases, with 12 bases spanning the gap. The CDR3 extends over 11 amino acids. The CDR3 nucleotides read TGTGCCAGCACCGGCGGGACTCAAGCTTTCTTT. This codes for CASTGGTQAFF.

This chain uses TRBV11-2 with TRBJ2-5, with TRBD2 matching over 9 bases. The ends lost 1 base at V and 1 base at J; junction bases unmatched: 4. The length of the CDR3 is 16 residues. Germline CDR1 is SGHAT and CDR2 is FQNNGV. The CDR3 sequence: CASSLGVTSGQETQYF. CDR3 nucleotide sequence: TGTGCCAGCAGCTTAGGCGTGACTAGCGGCCAAGAGACCCAGTACTTC. The entire variable domain, with the rest obtained from reference TRBV11-2 and TRBJ2-5, is as follows: EAGVAQSPRYKIIEKRQSVAFWCNPISGHATLYWYQQILGQGPKLLIQFQNNGVVDDSQLPKDRFSAERLKGVDSTLKIQPAKLEDSAVYLCASSLGVTSGQETQYFGPGTRLLVL.

This clone was seen more than once but under ten times. The chain recombines TRBV28 with TRBJ2-7; D may be TRBD2 (5 bases). Trimming shortened V by 4 bases and J by 1 base, and 23 bases separated the two germline ends. The CDR3 runs 18 residues. From germline, CDR1 is MDHEN and CDR2 SYDVKM. In DNA form, the CDR3 reads TGTGCCAGCAGTTCGGCCGGGTGGAGTAGCGCGCTATCCTACGAGCAGTACTTC. Protein product: CASSSAGWSSALSYEQYF.

V gene TRBV5-8 combines with J gene TRBJ1-1, with D possibly being TRBD1 (6 bases). The CDR3 is 19 residues long. Germline CDR1 is SGHTS and CDR2 is YDEGEE. Trimming left V 0 bases short and J 0 bases short, with 21 bases between. CDR3 coding DNA: TGTGCCAGCAGCTTGGAAGGGCCGAGAACAGGGTATATGAACACTGAAGCTTTCTTT. Residues: CASSLEGPRTGYMNTEAFF.

The V gene is TRBV6-5, the J gene TRBJ2-7; 11 bases line up with TRBD2. With V trimmed by 6 bases and J by 0 bases, 4 bases remained unmatched. Germline loops: CDR1 MNHEY, CDR2 SVGAGI. The CDR3 loop spans 15 amino acids. The CDR3 region has the DNA TGTGCCAGCAGCCTAGCGGGAGGCGCCTCCTACGAGCAGTACTTC. Its protein product is CASSLAGGASYEQYF.

V usage is TRBV30 and J usage is TRBJ1-5, with 8 bases matching TRBD1. The trim removed 4 bases at V and 7 bases at J, leaving 9 bases unmatched. Germline CDR1 is GTSNPN and CDR2 is SVGIG (reference sequence). The CDR3 is made up of 14 amino acids. The CDR3 spells CAWNRQGAGQPQHF. The CDR3 DNA is TGTGCCTGGAATCGGCAGGGGGCTGGGCAGCCCCAGCATTTT.

The gene calls are TRBV19 and TRBJ1-6; TRBD1 aligns across 9 bases. The CDR3 extends over 15 amino acids. V was clipped by 5 bases and J by 5 bases; unmatched bases: 4. Germline CDR1 is LNHDA and CDR2 is SQIVND (reference sequence). This CDR3 reads CASSPRTGDNSPLHF. The CDR3 coding sequence is TGTGCCAGTAGTCCGCGGACAGGGGATAATTCACCCCTCCACTTT.